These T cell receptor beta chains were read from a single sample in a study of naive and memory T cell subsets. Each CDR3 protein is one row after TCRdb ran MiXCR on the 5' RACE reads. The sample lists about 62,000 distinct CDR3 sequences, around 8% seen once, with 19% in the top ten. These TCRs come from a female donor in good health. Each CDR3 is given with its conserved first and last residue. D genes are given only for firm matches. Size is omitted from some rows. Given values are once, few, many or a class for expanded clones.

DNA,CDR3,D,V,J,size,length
TGTGCCAGCAGTCCCGGGACTAGCGGGGTCAGCTCCTACAATGAGCAGTTCTTC,CASSPGTSGVSSYNEQFF,TRBD2,TRBV12-3/TRBV12-4,TRBJ2-1,.,18
TGTGCCAGCAGCTATAGCGGGGGTCACAATGAGCAGTTCTTC,CASSYSGGHNEQFF,TRBD2,TRBV7-8,TRBJ2-1,many,14
TGTGCCTGGAGTGGCGATGAGCAGTTCTTC,CAWSGDEQFF,.,TRBV30,TRBJ2-1,many,10
TGTGCCAGCAGTGAACAGGGACGGAACTATGGCTACACCTTC,CASSEQGRNYGYTF,.,TRBV2,TRBJ1-2,few,14
TGCGCCAGCAGCCAAGAGGACAGGGACGGAGAGACCCAGTACTTC,CASSQEDRDGETQYF,TRBD1,TRBV4-1,TRBJ2-5,many,15
TGTGCCAGCAGTACTGGACTAGCGGGAGCCGAGCAGTTCTTC,CASSTGLAGAEQFF,TRBD2,TRBV28,TRBJ2-1,.,14
TGTGCCAGCAGCCAAGCCCGACAGGGGGCTCGAGATGAGCAGTTCTTC,CASSQARQGARDEQFF,TRBD1,TRBV3-1,TRBJ2-1,many,16
TGTGCCAGCAGCCTAGAACGGGACAGGGGAACCACAGATACGCAGTATTTT,CASSLERDRGTTDTQYF,TRBD1,TRBV7-9,TRBJ2-3,.,17
TGCGCCAGCAGCCGGGACAGGGTTTCCACAGATACGCAGTATTTT,CASSRDRVSTDTQYF,TRBD1,TRBV4-1,TRBJ2-3,few,15
TGTGCCAGCTCAGCGACTAGCGGGGCTGGCCATGAGCAGTTCTTC,CASSATSGAGHEQFF,TRBD2,TRBV18,TRBJ2-1,few,15
TGTGCCAGCAGCCCCCTAGGGGCGGGAGGCACAGATACGCAGTATTTT,CASSPLGAGGTDTQYF,TRBD2,TRBV12-3/TRBV12-4,TRBJ2-3,few,16
TGCAGTGCTGGGACTAGCGGGAGAGGGAACACCGGGGAGCTGTTTTTT,CSAGTSGRGNTGELFF,TRBD2,TRBV20-1,TRBJ2-2,many,16
TGTGCCAGCAGAGCCTTGACAGGGAACCGTAAGCATTTT,CASRALTGNRKHF,TRBD1,TRBV12-3/TRBV12-4,TRBJ1-5,many,13
TGTGCCAGCAGCAACCCGGGGGGGCGGCACACTGAAGCTTTCTTT,CASSNPGGRHTEAFF,.,TRBV28,TRBJ1-1,few,15